This T cell receptor beta chain emerged from a study of follicular helper T cells after annual influenza vaccination. Findings and caveats of the study: Day 7 ICOS+CD38+ clones were most often found later in ICOS-CD38- cTfh cells. Just about 9.5-21% of cells analyzed had recovered productive TCRB sequences.

This CDR3 region has 12 residues. The V end was cut by 1 base, the J end by 8 bases, with 9 bases between. The germline gives CDR1 GTSNPN, CDR2 SVGIG (reference sequence). This clone was counted only a few times. Its antigen is not identified. Sequencing used immunoSEQ multiplex PCR; TCRdb keeps in-frame clones, though not all of them. The sample yields about 11,000 clones, 65% to 85% seen once. The material sequenced was CXCR5- memory CD4+ T cells sorted from blood, taken 6 weeks after influenza vaccination. The origin of this receptor is an adult who received the influenza vaccine. This rearrangement joins TRBV30 to TRBJ1-5; tentative D call: TRBD1 (5 bases). The CDR3: CAWSGGTEPQHF. The CDR3 DNA reads as TGTGCCTGGAGTGGGGGGACGGAGCCCCAGCATTTT.